The source of this T cell receptor beta chain is a study of blood T cell repertoires in COVID-19. Trimming took 8 bases from V and 2 from J; bases not matched to a gene: 4. The germline CDR1 and CDR2 sequences are SNHLY and FYNNEI. The CDR3 length is 14 residues. Some clones are missing from TCRdb's copy, which holds only in-frame ones; the method was immunoSEQ multiplex PCR. The sample consists of approximately 270,000 clones, 80% to 90% of them appearing once. The material sequenced was PBMCs or T cells enriched from blood (not recorded which). The chain couples TRBV2 to TRBJ2-3; TRBD2 matches 10 bases. This TCR derives from a woman aged 50 to 60 who had recovered from COVID-19. CDR3 nucleotides: TGTGCCAGCGGAAGCGGGAGGGTCACAGATACGCAGTATTTT. Protein sequence: CASGSGRVTDTQYF. Looking up the rest from reference TRBV2 and TRBJ2-3 gives the full variable domain: EPEVTQTPSHQVTQMGQEVILRCVPISNHLYFYWYRQILGQKVEFLVSFYNNEISEKSEIFDDQFSVERPDGSNFTLKIRSTKLEDSAMYFCASGSGRVTDTQYFGPGTRLTVL.